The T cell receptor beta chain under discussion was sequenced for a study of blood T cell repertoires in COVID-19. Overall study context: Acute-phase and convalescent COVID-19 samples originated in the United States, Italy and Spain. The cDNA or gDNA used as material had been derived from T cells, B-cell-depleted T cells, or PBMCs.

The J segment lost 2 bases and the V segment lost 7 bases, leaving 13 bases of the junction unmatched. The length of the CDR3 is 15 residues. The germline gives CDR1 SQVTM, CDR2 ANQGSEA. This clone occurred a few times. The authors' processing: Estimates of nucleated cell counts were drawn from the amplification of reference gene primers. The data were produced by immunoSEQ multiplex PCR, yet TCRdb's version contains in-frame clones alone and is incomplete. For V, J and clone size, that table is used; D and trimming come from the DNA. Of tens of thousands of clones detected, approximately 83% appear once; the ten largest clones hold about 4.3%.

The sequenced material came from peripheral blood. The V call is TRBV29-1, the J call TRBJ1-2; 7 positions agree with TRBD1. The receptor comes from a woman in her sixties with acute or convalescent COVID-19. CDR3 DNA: TGCAGCGCGTTTTCCAGGGACAGCCTCAACTATGGCTACACCTTC. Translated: CSAFSRDSLNYGYTF.